Detailed here is one TCR beta chain. The record originates from a study of T cell changes during pregnancy in multiple sclerosis. The V segment lost 3 bases and the J segment 1 base; nucleotides outside the gene matches: 3. Germline CDR1 reads SGHVS; CDR2 reads FQNEAQ. This CDR3 comprises 17 residues. The method was immunoSEQ multiplex PCR; TCRdb's version includes in-frame clones alone and lacks a portion of them. Altogether 100,000 or so clones are present, approximately 90% being singletons, with the ten largest covering around 1.8%. This receptor was obtained from a female donor with multiple sclerosis, enrolled in a pregnancy study. The V call is TRBV7-8, the J call TRBJ2-2; TRBD2 agrees at 12 bases. Sequencing used peripheral blood, obtained after pregnancy. CDR3 region: CASSLGTSGLNTGELFF. CDR3 bases: TGTGCCAGCAGCTTGGGGACTAGCGGGTTGAACACCGGGGAGCTGTTTTTT.